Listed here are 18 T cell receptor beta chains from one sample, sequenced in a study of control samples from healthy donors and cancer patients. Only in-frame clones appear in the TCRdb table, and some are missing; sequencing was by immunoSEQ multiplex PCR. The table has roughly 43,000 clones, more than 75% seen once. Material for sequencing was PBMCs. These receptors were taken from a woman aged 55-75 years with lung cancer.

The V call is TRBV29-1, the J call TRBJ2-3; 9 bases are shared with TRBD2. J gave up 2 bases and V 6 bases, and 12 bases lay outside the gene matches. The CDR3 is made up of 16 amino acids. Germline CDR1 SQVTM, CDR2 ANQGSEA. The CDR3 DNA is TGCAGCGTAGGAAGGGCCGCGGGAGGGTTCACAGATACGCAGTATTTT. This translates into CSVGRAAGGFTDTQYF.

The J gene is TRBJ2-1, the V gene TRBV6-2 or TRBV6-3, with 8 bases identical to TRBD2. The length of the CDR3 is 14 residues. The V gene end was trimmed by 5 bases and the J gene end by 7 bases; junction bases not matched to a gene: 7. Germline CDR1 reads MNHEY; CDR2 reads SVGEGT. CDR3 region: CASSREGLGNEQFF. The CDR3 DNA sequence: TGTGCCAGCAGTCGGGAGGGCCTAGGAAATGAGCAGTTCTTC.

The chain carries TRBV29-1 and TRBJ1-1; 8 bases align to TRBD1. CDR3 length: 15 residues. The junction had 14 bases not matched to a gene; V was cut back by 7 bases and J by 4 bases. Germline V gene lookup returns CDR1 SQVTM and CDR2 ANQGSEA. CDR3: CSANKQGGQGTEAFF. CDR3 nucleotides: TGCAGCGCCAACAAACAGGGAGGACAGGGCACTGAAGCTTTCTTT. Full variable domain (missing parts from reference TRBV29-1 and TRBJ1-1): SAVISQKPSRDICQRGTSLTIQCQVDSQVTMMFWYRQQPGQSLTLIATANQGSEATYESGFVIDKFPISRPNLTFSTLTVSNMSPEDSSIYLCSANKQGGQGTEAFFGQGTRLTVV.

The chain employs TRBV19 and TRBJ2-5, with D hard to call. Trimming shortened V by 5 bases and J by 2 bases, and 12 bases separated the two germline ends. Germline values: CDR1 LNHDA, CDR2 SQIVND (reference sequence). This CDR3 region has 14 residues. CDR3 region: CASSPEYRQETQYF. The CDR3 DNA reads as TGTGCCAGTAGTCCAGAGTATCGGCAAGAGACCCAGTACTTC.

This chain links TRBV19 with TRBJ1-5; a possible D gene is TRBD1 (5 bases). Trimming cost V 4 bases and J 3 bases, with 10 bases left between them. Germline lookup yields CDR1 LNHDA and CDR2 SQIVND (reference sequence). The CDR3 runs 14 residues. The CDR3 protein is CASSKQVHNQPQHF. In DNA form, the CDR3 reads TGTGCCAGTAGTAAACAGGTCCACAATCAGCCCCAGCATTTT. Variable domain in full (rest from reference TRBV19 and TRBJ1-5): DGGITQSPKYLFRKEGQNVTLSCEQNLNHDAMYWYRQDPGQGLRLIYYSQIVNDFQKGDIAEGYSVSREKKESFPLTVTSAQKNPTAFYLCASSKQVHNQPQHFGDGTRLSIL.

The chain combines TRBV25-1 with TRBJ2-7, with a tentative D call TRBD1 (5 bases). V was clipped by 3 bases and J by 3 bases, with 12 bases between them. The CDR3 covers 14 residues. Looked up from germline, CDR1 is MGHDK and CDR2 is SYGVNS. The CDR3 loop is CASSEPGIDYEQYF. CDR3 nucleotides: TGTGCCAGCAGTGAGCCAGGGATCGACTACGAGCAGTACTTC.

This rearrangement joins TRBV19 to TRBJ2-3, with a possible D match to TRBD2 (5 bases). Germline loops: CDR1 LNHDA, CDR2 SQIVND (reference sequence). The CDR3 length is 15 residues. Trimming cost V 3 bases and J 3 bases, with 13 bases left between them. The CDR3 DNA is TGTGCCAGTAGTATCTCTCTAGGGAGTACAGATACGCAGTATTTT. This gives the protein CASSISLGSTDTQYF.

The DNA of the CDR3 is TGCGCCAGCAGCCACGGGGGCGGGGGGTACGAGCAGTACTTC. It is translated as CASSHGGGGYEQYF. The chain combines TRBV4-1 with TRBJ2-7, with 8 bases that match TRBD2. V lost 3 bases, J lost 4 bases, and 5 bases stayed unmatched. Per the germline V gene, CDR1 is MGHRA and CDR2 is YSYEKL. This CDR3 region has 14 residues.

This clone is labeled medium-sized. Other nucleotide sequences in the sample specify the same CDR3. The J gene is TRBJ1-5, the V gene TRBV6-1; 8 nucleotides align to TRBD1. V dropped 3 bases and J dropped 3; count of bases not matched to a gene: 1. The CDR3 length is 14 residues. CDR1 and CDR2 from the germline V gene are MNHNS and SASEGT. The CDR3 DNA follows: TGTGCCAGCAGTGAGGGACAGGACAATCAGCCCCAGCATTTT. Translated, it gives CASSEGQDNQPQHF.

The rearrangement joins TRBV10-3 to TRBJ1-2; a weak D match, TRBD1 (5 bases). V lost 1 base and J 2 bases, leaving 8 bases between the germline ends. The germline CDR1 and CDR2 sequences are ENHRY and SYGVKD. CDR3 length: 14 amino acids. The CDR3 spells CAISEYGTNYGYTF. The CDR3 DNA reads TGTGCCATCAGTGAGTATGGGACCAACTATGGCTACACCTTC.

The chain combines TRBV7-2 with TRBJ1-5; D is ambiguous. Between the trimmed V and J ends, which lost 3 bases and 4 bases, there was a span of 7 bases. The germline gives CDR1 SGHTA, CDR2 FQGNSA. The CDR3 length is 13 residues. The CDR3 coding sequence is TGTGCCAGCAGCTTGACGGCTAATCAGCCCCAGCATTTT. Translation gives CASSLTANQPQHF. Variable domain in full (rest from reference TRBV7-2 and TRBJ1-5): GAGVSQSPSNKVTEKGKDVELRCDPISGHTALYWYRQSLGQGLEFLIYFQGNSAPDKSGLPSDRFSAERTGGSVSTLTIQRTQQEDSAVYLCASSLTANQPQHFGDGTRLSIL.

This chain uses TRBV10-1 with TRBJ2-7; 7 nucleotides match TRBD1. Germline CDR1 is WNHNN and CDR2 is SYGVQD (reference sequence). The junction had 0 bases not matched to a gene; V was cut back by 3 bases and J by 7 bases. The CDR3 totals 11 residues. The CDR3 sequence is CASSDRGEQYF. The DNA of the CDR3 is TGCGCCAGCAGTGACAGGGGGGAGCAGTACTTC.

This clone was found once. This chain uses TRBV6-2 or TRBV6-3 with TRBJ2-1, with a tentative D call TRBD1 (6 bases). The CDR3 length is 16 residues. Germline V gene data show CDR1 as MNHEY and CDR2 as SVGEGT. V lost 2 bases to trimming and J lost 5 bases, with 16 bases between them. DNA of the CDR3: TGTGCCAGCAGTTACGCCCCTCGGGGACACGACAATGAGCAGTTCTTC. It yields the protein CASSYAPRGHDNEQFF.

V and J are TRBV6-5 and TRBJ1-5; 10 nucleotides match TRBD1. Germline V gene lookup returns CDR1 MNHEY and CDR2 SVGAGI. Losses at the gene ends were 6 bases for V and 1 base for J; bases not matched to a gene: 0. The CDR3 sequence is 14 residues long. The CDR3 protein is CASRGQGSNQPQHF. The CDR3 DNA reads TGTGCCAGCAGGGGACAGGGGAGCAATCAGCCCCAGCATTTT.

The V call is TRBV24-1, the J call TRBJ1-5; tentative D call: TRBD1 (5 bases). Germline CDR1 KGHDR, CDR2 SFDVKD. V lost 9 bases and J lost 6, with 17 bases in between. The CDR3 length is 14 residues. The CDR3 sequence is CATQQGRRGQPQHF. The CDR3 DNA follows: TGTGCCACCCAGCAGGGACGTCGGGGTCAGCCCCAGCATTTT.

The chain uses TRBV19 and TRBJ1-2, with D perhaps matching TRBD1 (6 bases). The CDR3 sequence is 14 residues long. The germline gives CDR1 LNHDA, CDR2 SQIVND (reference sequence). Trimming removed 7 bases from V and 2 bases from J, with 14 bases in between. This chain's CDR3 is CASTQPGGNYGYTF. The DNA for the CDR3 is TGTGCCAGTACCCAACCCGGGGGCAACTATGGCTACACCTTC.

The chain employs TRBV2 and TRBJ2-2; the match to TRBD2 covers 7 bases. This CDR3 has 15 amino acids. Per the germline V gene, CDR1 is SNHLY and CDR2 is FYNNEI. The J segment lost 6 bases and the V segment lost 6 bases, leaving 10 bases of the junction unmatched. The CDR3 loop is CASRKDSGSAGELFF. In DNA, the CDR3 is TGTGCCAGCAGGAAAGATAGCGGGTCGGCCGGGGAGCTGTTTTTT.

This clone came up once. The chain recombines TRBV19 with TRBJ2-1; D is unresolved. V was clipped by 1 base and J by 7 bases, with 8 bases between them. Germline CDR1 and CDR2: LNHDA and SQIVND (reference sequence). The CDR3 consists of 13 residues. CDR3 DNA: TGTGCCAGTAGTATAGGATTGGAAAATGAGCAGTTCTTC. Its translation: CASSIGLENEQFF.